This entry describes one T cell receptor (beta chain). This sample was included in a study of T-cell reconstitution after alpha-beta-depleted transplantation in children. During its preparation, the TCRbeta library received unique molecular identifiers. From the PCR reads, TCRdb called clonotypes with MiXCR, one entry per CDR3 protein. The repertoire includes more than 550,000 distinct CDR3 sequences, under 12% of them detected once, and less than 4.5% sits in the top ten. From germline, CDR1 is SGHTA and CDR2 FQGTGA. The V gene lost 5 bases and the J gene lost 7 bases, with 11 bases spanning the gap. The CDR3 loop spans 13 amino acids.

The receptor comes from a human donor who donated a stem cell graft to a child with acute myeloid leukemia. Sequencing used PBMCs from the stem cell graft donor, obtained from the stem cell graft. The J gene is TRBJ1-4, the V gene TRBV7-3; D unclear. The CDR3 spells CASSPNPPEKLFF. The CDR3 bases are TGTGCCAGCAGCCCCAACCCGCCTGAAAAACTGTTTTTT.